This TCR beta chain was recorded in a study of patients and donors after allogeneic stem cell transplantation. This CDR3 is built from 14 residues. V shed 3 bases, J shed 7 bases, and the junction held 6 bases outside the gene matches. The germline CDR1 and CDR2 sequences are SGHRS and YFSETQ. MiXCR, run by TCRdb on the RT-PCR reads, gives a single entry per CDR3 protein. The data show 200,000 to 250,000 distinct CDR3 sequences, 12% to 15% seen once. The chain joins TRBV5-1 to TRBJ1-2; 10 nucleotides agree with TRBD1. This TCR came from a human donor who was either an allogeneic HSCT recipient or a stem cell or donor lymphocyte infusion donor (not recorded which). It is not recorded whose cells these are; they may come from a transplant donor. The sequenced sample was blood, either unsorted or a sorted T cell fraction (not recorded which). The CDR3 DNA sequence: TGCGCCAGCAGCTGGAGACAGGGGGCTCCTGGCTACACCTTC. Its protein is CASSWRQGAPGYTF.